The 9 T cell receptor beta chains given below trace back to one sample, sequenced in a study of cytomegalovirus exposure and HLA in healthy donors (TCRdb year 2017). The receptor library was made with the immunoSEQ multiplex PCR assay. The multiplex PCR relied on a mix of 60 forward primers for TCR Vbeta segments and 13 reverse primers for TCR Jbeta segments. This immuneACCESS table, as held by TCRdb, lists in-frame sequences with V and J called but not all clones. Of the missing ones, under half trace to an unresolved V gene in checked studies; the others have no known cause. The sample table contains approximately 150,000 clones; only one count was recorded for roughly 89% of them. 0.85% to 1% of the sample goes to the ten largest clones. The specimen sequenced was PBMCs. These receptors came from a woman under 40 in good health and CMV-seronegative.

The chain carries TRBV2 and TRBJ2-3, with 15 bases matching TRBD2. V lost 6 bases and J lost 0; bases outside the gene matches: 10. Germline assignment: CDR1 SNHLY and CDR2 FYNNEI. This CDR3 is 19 amino acids long. Here the CDR3 DNA reads TGTGCCAGCAGAGCAATTCCGGGACTAGCGGGGGGAAGCACAGATACGCAGTATTTT. Protein: CASRAIPGLAGGSTDTQYF.

This chain uses TRBV28 with TRBJ2-7; TRBD1 matches 8 bases. Germline V gene sequence: CDR1 MDHEN, CDR2 SYDVKM. The CDR3 spans 14 residues. The CDR3 DNA is TGTGGTACGACGACACAGGGGGTAGACCACGAGCAGTACTTC. It translates to CGTTTQGVDHEQYF.

This chain joins TRBV9 and TRBJ2-1; tentative D call: TRBD2 (5 bases). CDR1 and CDR2 (germline): SGDLS, YYNGEE. The CDR3 sequence is 15 residues long. Trimming stripped 1 base from V and 2 bases from J, with 10 bases between. The CDR3 spells CASSVSGGPYNEQFF. DNA of the CDR3: TGTGCCAGCAGCGTAAGTGGAGGACCCTACAATGAGCAGTTCTTC.

V gene TRBV6-5 combines with J gene TRBJ1-5; D remains unclear. With 8 bases removed from V and 5 bases from J, the gap between germline ends came to 13 bases. The CDR3 length is 13 residues. Germline CDR1 is MNHEY and CDR2 is SVGAGI. DNA of the CDR3: TGTGCCAGCTCCCTCAGCGGTTATCAGCCCCAGCATTTT. It codes for CASSLSGYQPQHF.

The rearrangement links TRBV11-2 to TRBJ1-2; the D is unclear. CDR1 is SGHAT and CDR2 is FQNNGV in the germline V gene. The germline V and J ends were trimmed by 5 bases and 4 bases, with 17 bases remaining between them. This CDR3 is 15 amino acids long. CDR3 sequence reads: CASSPGLPGGYGYTF. CDR3 bases: TGTGCCAGCAGCCCCGGACTTCCCGGTGGCTATGGCTACACCTTC.

The J gene is TRBJ1-5, the V gene TRBV7-3; D not resolved. The CDR3 has 13 amino acids. Trimming left V 1 base short and J 5 bases short, with 6 bases between. The germline V gene has CDR1 SGHTA and CDR2 FQGTGA. CDR3 DNA: TGTGCCAGCAGCTTAATGGCAGATCAGCCCCAGCATTTT. The encoded protein is CASSLMADQPQHF.

The chain joins TRBV5-1 to TRBJ2-1; TRBD2 matches at 7 bases. Per germline, CDR1 SGHRS and CDR2 YFSETQ. V shed 0 bases, J shed 8 bases, and the junction held 8 bases outside the gene matches. The CDR3 has 15 residues. The CDR3 here is CASSLAGRLGHEQFF. The CDR3 DNA follows: TGCGCCAGCAGCTTGGCCGGGAGGCTTGGCCATGAGCAGTTCTTC.

Concerning this clone itself: One junction end disagrees with the germline gene, perhaps due to a read error. The rearrangement links TRBV2 to TRBJ2-3, with D possibly matching TRBD2 (5 bases). CDR1 is SNHLY, CDR2 FYNNEI, per germline. This CDR3 spans 12 amino acids. The CDR3, as DNA: TGTGCCAGCCAAGAGTGGGGAGTAGCGAGCCATTTT. This codes for CASQEWGVASHF.

V is TRBV27 and J is TRBJ2-2; D might be TRBD2 (5 bases). V shed 8 bases and J shed 6 bases, with 10 bases lying between them. In germline, CDR1 is MNHEY, CDR2 SMNVEV (reference sequence). The CDR3 runs to 12 residues. CDR3 nucleotides: TGTGCCAGCGGGAGTTGGGCCGGGGAGCTGTTTTTT. Protein sequence: CASGSWAGELFF.